Listed below are T cell receptor beta chains from one sample, sequenced in a study of cytomegalovirus exposure and HLA in healthy donors. Libraries were prepared by immunoSEQ multiplex PCR; TCRdb keeps only in-frame clonotypes and omits some of them. The table shows approximately 100,000 clones, with more than 65% occurring only once. The sequenced material came from PBMCs. Receptors were obtained from a woman aged 50 to 60 in good health and CMV-seropositive. Both conserved end residues are part of each CDR3. The order of the fields is clone size, J gene, D gene, CDR3 length, V gene, CDR3 protein, CDR3 DNA. A D gene is named only where the DNA matches it firmly. Not every row has a clone size; where given, it reads once, few, many or a size class.

-	TRBJ2-3	-	17	TRBV25-1	CASSKLGAGTSTDTQYF	TGTGCCAGCAGTAAGTTGGGAGCAGGGACAAGCACAGATACGCAGTATTTT
-	TRBJ1-1	TRBD1	18	TRBV9	CASSVTGTGGVGDTEAFF	TGTGCCAGCAGCGTAACCGGGACAGGGGGCGTGGGTGACACTGAAGCTTTCTTT
-	TRBJ1-2	TRBD1	16	TRBV7-3	CASSQGGQEANYGYTF	TGTGCCAGCAGCCAAGGGGGACAGGAAGCTAACTATGGCTACACCTTC
-	TRBJ1-5	-	15	TRBV10-3	CAISDLGSSNQPQHF	TGTGCCATCAGTGATCTGGGCAGTAGCAATCAGCCCCAGCATTTT
-	TRBJ1-4	-	14	TRBV7-9	CASSLPQGHEKLFF	TGTGCCAGCAGCTTACCCCAGGGTCACGAAAAACTGTTTTTT
-	TRBJ2-3	TRBD2	14	TRBV6-1	CASIRTSLPDTQYF	TGTGCCAGCATCAGGACTAGCCTCCCAGATACGCAGTATTTT
-	TRBJ1-1	TRBD1	16	TRBV18	CASSPLPGQANTEAFF	TGTGCCAGCTCACCACTTCCGGGACAGGCCAACACTGAAGCTTTCTTT
-	TRBJ1-1	-	15	TRBV2	CASSETRSGNTEAFF	TGTGCCAGCAGTGAAACGCGGTCGGGGAACACTGAAGCTTTCTTT
once	TRBJ1-5	-	16	TRBV6-1	CASSDAGVLGNQPQHF	TGTGCCAGCAGTGACGCGGGGGTTCTGGGCAATCAGCCCCAGCATTTT
-	TRBJ2-6	TRBD2	19	TRBV4-1	CASSQEYSGGSSGANVLTF	TGCGCCAGCAGCCAAGAGTACAGCGGGGGTTCCTCTGGGGCCAACGTCCTGACTTTC
many	TRBJ1-6	-	15	TRBV6-1	CASSDRGVDNSPLHF	TGTGCCAGCAGCGACCGGGGTGTAGATAATTCACCCCTCCACTTT
once	TRBJ1-1	-	17	TRBV5-4	CASSPESGGGLNTEAFF	TGTGCCAGCAGCCCCGAGAGTGGGGGGGGCTTGAACACTGAAGCTTTCTTT
-	TRBJ1-5	TRBD1	14	TRBV6-5	CASGDRAGNQPQHF	TGTGCCAGCGGGGACAGGGCCGGAAATCAGCCCCAGCATTTT
-	TRBJ1-1	-	15	TRBV9	CASSVGRDSRTEAFF	TGTGCCAGCAGCGTAGGGAGGGATTCTAGAACTGAAGCTTTCTTT
-	TRBJ1-4	-	16	TRBV5-1	CASSSEGLRTNEKLFF	TGCGCCAGCAGCTCGGAGGGGCTGAGGACTAATGAAAAACTGTTTTTT
once	TRBJ1-3	-	16	TRBV2	CASSELELGFGNTIYF	TGTGCCAGCAGTGAGCTAGAACTCGGCTTTGGAAACACCATATATTTT
-	TRBJ2-2	TRBD2	15	TRBV2	CASRRLAGGNGELFF	TGTGCCAGCAGGCGACTAGCGGGGGGGAACGGGGAGCTGTTTTTT
once	TRBJ1-5	-	14	TRBV2	CASSTGQRNQPQHF	TGTGCCAGCAGTACAGGGCAGCGCAATCAGCCCCAGCATTTT
few	TRBJ2-5	-	15	TRBV18	CASSPTVEFGGTQYF	TGTGCCAGCTCACCAACGGTGGAGTTTGGCGGGACCCAGTACTTC
-	TRBJ1-4	-	15	TRBV25-1	CASSDFLGEGEKLFF	TGTGCCAGCAGTGATTTTCTGGGGGAGGGTGAAAAACTGTTTTTT
-	TRBJ1-5	-	19	TRBV21-1	CASSKKGTGIRYGNQPQHF	TGTGCCAGCAGCAAAAAAGGGACAGGGATCCGGTATGGCAATCAGCCCCAGCATTTT
-	TRBJ1-6	TRBD1	15	TRBV19	CASSIRDRGYSPLHF	TGTGCCAGTAGTATCAGGGACAGGGGGTATTCACCCCTCCACTTT
-	TRBJ2-2	TRBD1	15	TRBV2	CASRETGTGLGELFF	TGTGCCAGCAGAGAAACCGGGACAGGGCTCGGGGAGCTGTTTTTT
-	TRBJ2-1	-	12	TRBV10-2	CASSAQNNEQFF	TGCGCCAGCAGTGCTCAGAACAATGAGCAGTTCTTC
-	TRBJ2-5	-	14	TRBV18	CASSVRAGQETQYF	TGTGCCAGCTCAGTCCGGGCAGGGCAAGAGACCCAGTACTTC
many	TRBJ2-2	-	16	TRBV10-3	CAISEDLGGNTGELFF	TGTGCCATCAGTGAGGATTTGGGGGGTAACACCGGGGAGCTGTTTTTT
once	TRBJ1-6	-	15	TRBV2	CASSSLPRGNSPLHF	TGTGCCAGCAGCTCCCTCCCGCGGGGGAATTCACCCCTCCACTTT
few	TRBJ1-1	TRBD1	14	TRBV7-3	CASSLTGGDTEAFF	TGTGCCAGCAGCTTAACAGGGGGCGACACTGAAGCTTTCTTT
few	TRBJ2-6	-	16	TRBV7-9	CASSLTGVTGANVLTF	TGTGCCAGCAGCTTAACGGGGGTCACTGGGGCCAACGTCCTGACTTTC
-	TRBJ2-7	-	14	TRBV27	CASSRRGEGYEQYF	TGTGCCAGCAGCCGCAGGGGAGAAGGCTACGAGCAGTACTTC
-	TRBJ1-1	-	14	TRBV5-1	CASSLVPGDTEAFF	TGCGCCAGCAGCTTGGTCCCAGGGGACACTGAAGCTTTCTTT
-	TRBJ2-2	-	15	TRBV19	CASSIAPGSTGELFF	TGTGCCAGTAGTATAGCTCCAGGGTCCACCGGGGAGCTGTTTTTT
-	TRBJ2-7	TRBD1	13	TRBV30	CAWSRGQGYEQYF	TGTGCCTGGAGCAGGGGACAGGGCTACGAGCAGTACTTC